This passage covers 5 T cell receptor beta chains from one sample sequenced in a study of OX40 agonist ivuxolimab in advanced cancers. Here immunoSEQ multiplex PCR was the method, and the copy in TCRdb shows in-frame clones only, minus some. The table shows approximately 17,000 clones, with around three quarters occurring only once. Sequences were derived from CD4+ or CD8+ T cells sorted from blood, sampled in a trial of the OX40 agonist ivuxolimab. These receptors originate from an adult with an advanced solid tumor such as melanoma, head and neck, liver or kidney cancer.

Regarding this clone: This sample also contains other DNA sequences that code for the same CDR3. CDR3: CASSLERGRGNTIYF. The CDR3 region has the DNA TGTGCCAGCAGCTTAGAAAGGGGGAGAGGAAACACCATATATTTT. This chain connects TRBV13 to TRBJ1-3, with D possibly matching TRBD1 (6 bases). Trimming pared 1 base from V and 4 bases from J, leaving 11 bases between. The CDR3 is 15 amino acids. CDR1 is PRHDT, CDR2 FYEKMQ, per germline (reference sequence).

The CDR3, as DNA: TGTGCCAGTAGTATAGACGGGGGAGCTCAGCCCCAGCATTTT. Translating it yields CASSIDGGAQPQHF. V and J are TRBV19 and TRBJ1-5, with D possibly being TRBD1 (5 bases). The germline V and J ends were trimmed by 0 bases and 6 bases, with 9 bases remaining between them. This CDR3 has 14 amino acids. Per the germline V gene, CDR1 is LNHDA and CDR2 is SQIVND (reference sequence).

This chain joins TRBV6-9 and TRBJ1-1, with D uncertain. Trimming pared 3 bases from V and 1 base from J, leaving 3 bases between. In germline, CDR1 is MNHGY, CDR2 SVAAGI. The CDR3 is 12 residues long. The CDR3 sequence: CASSYANTEAFF. CDR3 bases: TGTGCCAGCAGTTACGCGAACACTGAAGCTTTCTTT.

V is TRBV7-3 and J is TRBJ2-1; D possibly corresponds to TRBD2 (5 bases). Germline CDR1 is SGHTA and CDR2 is FQGTGA. Trimming stripped 2 bases from V and 4 bases from J, with 12 bases between. The CDR3 has 15 residues. The CDR3 DNA sequence: TGTGCCAGCAGCTTATACGGAGGTCCTTACAATGAGCAGTTCTTC. It is translated as CASSLYGGPYNEQFF.

V usage is TRBV28 and J usage is TRBJ2-7; D might be TRBD1 or TRBD2, each matching 5 bases. Germline CDR1 MDHEN, CDR2 SYDVKM. This CDR3 has 14 residues. V gave up 7 bases and J gave up 5 bases, with 18 bases separating them. Written as DNA, the CDR3 is TGTGCCAGCAACTTGGAGGCCAGGGTAGACGAGCAGTACTTC. It codes for CASNLEARVDEQYF.